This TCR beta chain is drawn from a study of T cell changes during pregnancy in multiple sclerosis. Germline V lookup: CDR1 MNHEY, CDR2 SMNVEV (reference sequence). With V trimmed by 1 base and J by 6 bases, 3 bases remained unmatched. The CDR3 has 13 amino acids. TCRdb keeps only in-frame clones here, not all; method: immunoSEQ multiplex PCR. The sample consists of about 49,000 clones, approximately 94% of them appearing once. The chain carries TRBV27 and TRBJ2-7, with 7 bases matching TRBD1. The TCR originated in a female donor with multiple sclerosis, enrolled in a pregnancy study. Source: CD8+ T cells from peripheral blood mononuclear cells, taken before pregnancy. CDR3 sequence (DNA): TGTGCCAGCAGTTTATGGACAGGCAGCGAGCAGTACTTC. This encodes CASSLWTGSEQYF.